These 5 T cell receptor beta chains came from one sample sequenced in a study of T cell repertoires in cytomegalovirus infection. Using its own MiXCR run on the reads, TCRdb lists one record per CDR3 protein. The sample has a few hundred thousand distinct CDR3 sequences; more than 8% are singletons. Input material: PBMCs. These receptors were collected from a human donor in good health (CMV status not recorded). Some clones in this sample may be carry-over from other donors' samples.

The chain combines TRBV20-1 with TRBJ2-7; unclear D gene. The CDR3 sequence is 11 residues long. Germline V lookup: CDR1 DFQATT, CDR2 SNEGSKA (reference sequence). Trimming pared 3 bases from V and 7 bases from J, leaving 10 bases between. CDR3 amino acids: CSASAGLEQYF. The CDR3 DNA reads TGCAGTGCTAGTGCCGGGTTGGAGCAGTACTTC.

This rearrangement joins TRBV7-3 to TRBJ2-7; D may match TRBD1 or TRBD2 (5 bases each). This CDR3 is built from 14 residues. Deletions cut 4 bases from V and 0 bases from J, with 10 bases between. The germline V gene has CDR1 SGHTA and CDR2 FQGTGA. CDR3 nucleotides: TGTGCCAGCAGCTCCCCAGGGAGCTCCTACGAGCAGTACTTC. Amino acid sequence: CASSSPGSSYEQYF.

In this sample, this clonotype turned up a few times. The V call is TRBV6-2 or TRBV6-3, the J call TRBJ2-7, with TRBD2 matching over 8 bases. Germline CDR1 MNHEY, CDR2 SVGEGT. V lost 7 bases, J lost 1 base, and 6 bases stayed unmatched. CDR3 size: 14 residues. CDR3 in DNA: TGTGCCAGCAATCGGCGGGGGGATTCCTACGAGCAGTACTTC. It yields the protein CASNRRGDSYEQYF.

The CDR3 nucleotides read TGTGCCAGTAGGTGGGTTGAACAAGAGACCCAGTACTTC. This sequence encodes CASRWVEQETQYF. The V and J genes are TRBV19 and TRBJ2-5; D gene unclear. Germline lookup yields CDR1 LNHDA and CDR2 SQIVND (reference sequence). V lost 6 bases to trimming and J lost 2 bases, with 10 bases between them. CDR3 length: 13 residues.

The V gene is TRBV18, the J gene TRBJ2-5, with D perhaps given as TRBD1 or TRBD2 (5 bases each). There are 14 residues in the CDR3. The germline V gene has CDR1 KGHSH and CDR2 LQKENI. V lost 6 bases and J lost 4, with 15 bases in between. This chain's CDR3 is CASSPASGTETQYF. The CDR3 bases are TGTGCCAGCTCCCCGGCCTCCGGGACAGAGACCCAGTACTTC.